This T cell receptor (beta chain) was identified during a study of cytomegalovirus exposure and HLA in healthy donors. Study results and limitations: For presence/absence analyses, sequencing depth was assumed to be roughly uniform across donors. Upon later analysis, TCR association rates were observed to vary by HLA locus, being highest for DRB1 and lowest for HLA-C. Sequencing had likely introduced a cluster of highly shared sequence variants as an artifact.

The CDR3 sequence is 14 residues long. The V gene's germline CDR1 is LGHNA and CDR2 YSLEER. V lost 0 bases and J lost 0, with 6 bases in between. 60 Vbeta and 13 Jbeta primers were used in PCR. The assay was immunoSEQ multiplex PCR, and TCRdb's table has in-frame clones only and misses some. Among roughly 200,000 clones listed, around 81% were seen once. Details on this clone: Its antigen is not identified.

This chain joins TRBV4-3 and TRBJ2-7, with TRBD2 as a possible D gene (5 bases). The source material was PBMCs. The sequence derives from a man aged 35 to 55 in good health and CMV-seronegative. CDR3 protein: CASSQEADSYEQYF. The CDR3 DNA is TGCGCCAGCAGCCAAGAAGCGGACTCCTACGAGCAGTACTTC.